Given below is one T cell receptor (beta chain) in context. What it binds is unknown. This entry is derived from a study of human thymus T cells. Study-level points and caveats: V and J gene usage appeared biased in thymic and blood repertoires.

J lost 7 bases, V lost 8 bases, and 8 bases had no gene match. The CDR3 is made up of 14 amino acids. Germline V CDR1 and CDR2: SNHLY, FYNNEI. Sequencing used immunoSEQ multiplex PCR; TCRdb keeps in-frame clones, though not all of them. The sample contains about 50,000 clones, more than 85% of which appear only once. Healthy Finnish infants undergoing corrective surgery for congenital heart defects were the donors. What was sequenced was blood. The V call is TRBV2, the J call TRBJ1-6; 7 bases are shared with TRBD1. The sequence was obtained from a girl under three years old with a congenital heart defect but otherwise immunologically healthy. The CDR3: CASGRQGGNSPLHF. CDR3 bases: TGTGCCAGCGGCAGACAGGGCGGAAATTCACCCCTCCACTTT.